Presented here are 17 T cell receptor beta chains from one specimen sequenced in a study of T cells after yellow fever vaccination (dated by TCRdb to about 2019). The library was built by means of 5' RACE. Sequencing was carried out with an Illumina HiSeq 2500. The public reads were reanalyzed by TCRdb: fastp trimming at Q25, MiXCR alignment, in-frame beta chains only. All rows with the same CDR3 protein become a single entry with the most common DNA and genes. This sample gives 500,000 to 650,000 distinct CDR3 sequences in total; around a sixth of them show up just once. The ten largest account for 17% of the sample. The sample's treatment or condition label, decoded: live attenuated yellow fever vaccine strain. The material was PBMCs, obtained 4 to 5 days after the first yellow fever vaccination. These receptors were taken from a man aged 18 to 30 who received the YFV17D yellow fever vaccine.

The rearrangement uses TRBV7-9 and TRBJ1-2; D gene ambiguous. CDR1 is SEHNR, CDR2 FQNEAQ, per germline (reference sequence). The CDR3 loop spans 12 amino acids. The V and J ends lost 1 base and 8 bases respectively, with 8 bases between them. As DNA, the CDR3 is TGTGCCAGCAGCTTAGGGCAACAAGGCTACACCTTC. Translating it yields CASSLGQQGYTF.

The V call is TRBV7-2, the J call TRBJ1-6, with D possibly TRBD1 on 5 matching bases. Looked up from germline, CDR1 is SGHTA and CDR2 is FQGNSA. This CDR3 is 15 amino acids long. V dropped 5 bases and J dropped 10 bases, with 18 bases sitting between them. Here the CDR3 DNA reads TGTGCCAGCAGCCTTAAGGGACCGGCTGGGTCACCCCTCCACTTT. This codes for CASSLKGPAGSPLHF.

This chain connects TRBV10-3 to TRBJ1-2, with a tentative D call TRBD1 (5 bases). CDR1 ENHRY and CDR2 SYGVKD come from the germline V gene. The CDR3 runs 16 residues. Trimming shortened V by 6 bases and J by 2 bases, and 19 bases separated the two germline ends. CDR3 sequence reads: CAIRSNPTTVNYGYTF. CDR3 DNA sequence: TGTGCCATCAGATCAAATCCTACGACAGTGAACTATGGCTACACCTTC.

The chain has TRBV6-5 and TRBJ2-1, with 7 bases lining up with TRBD1. Germline V gene sequence: CDR1 MNHEY, CDR2 SVGAGI. J lost 7 bases, V lost 3 bases, and 6 bases had no gene match. This CDR3 is built from 14 residues. CDR3 DNA: TGTGCCAGCAGTTATGTCCAGACAGGGAATGAGCAGTTCTTC. This translates into CASSYVQTGNEQFF.

The chain has TRBV19 and TRBJ2-1, with D tentatively TRBD1 (6 bases). This CDR3 spans 14 amino acids. V was cut by 3 bases and J by 9 bases, with 15 bases left in between. Germline V CDR1 and CDR2: LNHDA, SQIVND (reference sequence). CDR3 sequence: CASSIVGRGPEQFF. Written as DNA, the CDR3 is TGTGCCAGTAGTATCGTCGGCAGGGGTCCTGAGCAGTTCTTC.

This clonotype was seen more than once but under ten times. J is TRBJ2-1 and V is TRBV10-3; 8 positions agree with TRBD1. The germline V gene has CDR1 ENHRY and CDR2 SYGVKD. CDR3 length: 12 amino acids. V gave up 6 bases and J gave up 8 bases; unmatched junction bases: 3. CDR3 sequence: CAIRAGGDEQFF. The DNA of the CDR3 is TGTGCCATCAGAGCAGGGGGCGATGAGCAGTTCTTC.

This clonotype was picked up a small number of times. The chain combines TRBV6-1 with TRBJ2-3, with TRBD2 identical over 11 bases. The CDR3 has 17 residues. Germline V lookup: CDR1 MNHNS, CDR2 SASEGT. Trimming at V came to 2 bases and at J to 2 bases, leaving 6 bases not matched to a gene. The CDR3 nucleotides read TGTGCCAGCAGTGAAAAGGGACTAGCGGAAACCACAGATACGCAGTATTTT. Translated: CASSEKGLAETTDTQYF.

This clonotype was counted at least ten times. The V call is TRBV5-1, the J call TRBJ2-1; D is ambiguous. The V and J ends lost 1 base and 6 bases respectively, with 23 bases between them. The length of the CDR3 is 18 residues. CDR1 SGHRS and CDR2 YFSETQ come from the germline V gene. The CDR3 DNA is TGCGCCAGCAGCTTGTTTACCCCCCGGGCTGTCCCCACCAATGAGCAGTTCTTC. It is translated as CASSLFTPRAVPTNEQFF.

This chain connects TRBV5-1 to TRBJ2-1, with 14 bases lining up with TRBD2. J was trimmed by 8 bases and V by 3 bases; bases with no gene match: 4. Germline V gene sequence: CDR1 SGHRS, CDR2 YFSETQ. The CDR3 contains 15 residues. This CDR3 reads CASSSTSGGADEQFF. CDR3 DNA sequence: TGCGCCAGCAGCTCGACTAGCGGGGGGGCCGATGAGCAGTTCTTC.

This clonotype was counted between two and nine times. V is TRBV6-2 or TRBV6-3 and J is TRBJ2-5, with TRBD2 matching over 13 bases. Germline V gene sequence: CDR1 MNHEY, CDR2 SVGEGT. The CDR3 extends over 17 amino acids. V trimming: 7 bases; J trimming: 1 base; junction bases outside the gene matches: 9. In DNA form, the CDR3 reads TGTGCCAGCACCGACCCCAGGACTAGCGGGGGCCAAGAGACCCAGTACTTC. This gives the protein CASTDPRTSGGQETQYF.

This clonotype showed up just a few times. The chain links TRBV7-2 to TRBJ1-3; D unresolved. Germline V gene data show CDR1 as SGHTA and CDR2 as FQGNSA. The CDR3 has 14 residues. With 4 bases removed from V and 0 bases from J, the gap between germline ends came to 7 bases. CDR3 in DNA: TGTGCCAGCAGCTCCCTAGGCTCTGGAAACACCATATATTTT. This sequence encodes CASSSLGSGNTIYF.

A few counts support this clonotype. This chain links TRBV19 with TRBJ2-2, with D possibly matching TRBD2 (6 bases). Trimming stripped 10 bases from V and 7 bases from J, with 22 bases between. Looked up from germline, CDR1 is LNHDA and CDR2 is SQIVND (reference sequence). The CDR3 spans 15 residues. Here the CDR3 reads CATHLDSGSVGELFF. CDR3 nucleotides: TGTGCCACCCATCTCGACAGCGGGTCTGTCGGGGAGCTGTTTTTT. Supplemented by reference TRBV19 and TRBJ2-2, the full variable domain reads DGGITQSPKYLFRKEGQNVTLSCEQNLNHDAMYWYRQDPGQGLRLIYYSQIVNDFQKGDIAEGYSVSREKKESFPLTVTSAQKNPTAFYLCATHLDSGSVGELFFGEGSRLTVL.

This clonotype appeared a few times. The chain recombines TRBV5-1 with TRBJ1-1; D unclear. V shed 0 bases and J shed 0 bases, with 6 bases lying between them. Germline lookup yields CDR1 SGHRS and CDR2 YFSETQ. This CDR3 is built from 14 residues. The CDR3: CASSLDAVNTEAFF. The CDR3 DNA is TGCGCCAGCAGCTTGGACGCAGTGAACACTGAAGCTTTCTTT.

The chain has TRBV12-3 or TRBV12-4 and TRBJ2-2; tentative D call: TRBD2 (5 bases). The V gene lost 1 base and the J gene lost 4 bases, with 13 bases spanning the gap. The CDR3 runs to 16 residues. CDR3 coding DNA: TGTGCCAGCAGTTTAGATCCCGGGGTCCCCACCGGGGAGCTGTTTTTT. Protein: CASSLDPGVPTGELFF.

This chain uses TRBV2 with TRBJ2-3; 13 bases are shared with TRBD2. J gave up 2 bases and V 8 bases, and 7 bases lay outside the gene matches. Germline CDR1 and CDR2: SNHLY and FYNNEI. This CDR3 comprises 16 residues. CDR3 in DNA: TGTGCCAGCGCCGGGACTAGCGGGGCCTACACAGATACGCAGTATTTT. Residues: CASAGTSGAYTDTQYF.

V usage is TRBV4-2 and J usage is TRBJ2-5, with 9 bases matching TRBD2. V was clipped by 1 base and J by 0 bases; unmatched bases: 3. CDR1 LGHNA and CDR2 YNFKEQ come from the germline V gene. The CDR3 runs to 16 residues. The chain's CDR3 is CASSQGTSAYQETQYF. CDR3 DNA sequence: TGTGCCAGCAGCCAAGGGACTAGCGCCTACCAAGAGACCCAGTACTTC.

This clonotype was seen repeatedly, ten times or more. V and J are TRBV9 and TRBJ2-7; D is undetermined. The CDR3 has 13 residues. V shed 1 base and J shed 6 bases, with 11 bases lying between them. Germline V gene sequence: CDR1 SGDLS, CDR2 YYNGEE. The CDR3 nucleotides read TGTGCCAGCAGCGTAAGGAGAATTGGCGAGCAGTACTTC. It yields the protein CASSVRRIGEQYF.